This passage covers 15 T cell receptor beta chains from one sample sequenced in a study of shared T cell receptors in the human thymus. Repertoires were generated with immunoSEQ multiplex PCR, while TCRdb's copy carries only in-frame clones and drops some. The repertoire includes about 660,000 clones, roughly 90% of them detected once, and about 0.01% sits in the top ten. These data were also filed under a second study, of human thymus T cells.

The sequenced material came from thymocytes. The source is a boy younger than two with a congenital heart defect.

The chain has TRBV7-2 and TRBJ2-1; 9 bases agree with TRBD2. The CDR3 is made up of 16 amino acids. V was clipped by 5 bases and J by 4 bases; unmatched bases: 9. The germline gives CDR1 SGHTA, CDR2 FQGNSA. DNA of the CDR3: TGTGCCAGCAGCGAAGGGAGGCTAGCGGGATACAATGAGCAGTTCTTC. This gives the protein CASSEGRLAGYNEQFF.

This chain joins TRBV18 and TRBJ2-1, with 7 bases fitting TRBD2. This CDR3 spans 15 amino acids. Looked up from germline, CDR1 is KGHSH and CDR2 is LQKENI. The V segment lost 3 bases and the J segment 2 bases; nucleotides outside the gene matches: 4. CDR3 nucleotides: TGTGCCAGCTCACCGGGAGGGAGGGCCTACAATGAGCAGTTCTTC. Protein sequence: CASSPGGRAYNEQFF.

V is TRBV7-8 and J is TRBJ2-1, with TRBD2 identical over 8 bases. This CDR3 spans 17 amino acids. CDR1 and CDR2 from the germline V gene are SGHVS and FQNEAQ. J lost 2 bases, V lost 2 bases, and 8 bases had no gene match. The CDR3: CASSLSPQGLAYNEQFF. The CDR3 DNA is TGTGCCAGCAGCTTAAGCCCGCAGGGACTAGCCTACAATGAGCAGTTCTTC.

Here the CDR3 DNA reads TGCAGTGTCCTCAGGGGCGAGCAGTACTTC. Translating gives CSVLRGEQYF. This chain joins TRBV20-1 and TRBJ2-7, with a tentative D call TRBD1 (6 bases). There are 10 residues in the CDR3. The V gene's germline CDR1 is DFQATT and CDR2 SNEGSKA (reference sequence). V dropped 7 bases and J dropped 6 bases, with 10 bases sitting between them.

V is TRBV19 and J is TRBJ2-7; 13 bases are shared with TRBD2. Germline CDR1 is LNHDA and CDR2 is SQIVND (reference sequence). The CDR3 covers 16 residues. The junction had 7 bases not matched to a gene; V was cut back by 4 bases and J by 4 bases. The CDR3 DNA sequence: TGTGCCAGTAGTACCAGGACTAGCGGGAGTAGGTACGAGCAGTACTTC. It encodes CASSTRTSGSRYEQYF.

The chain employs TRBV28 and TRBJ2-5; 10 positions agree with TRBD1. There are 19 residues in the CDR3. V shed 4 bases and J 5 bases; nucleotides not matched to a gene: 19. CDR1 and CDR2 (germline): MDHEN, SYDVKM. This CDR3 is CASSSPLGPDRGRVETQYF. CDR3 sequence (DNA): TGTGCCAGCAGTTCCCCCCTGGGGCCAGACAGGGGGCGAGTTGAGACCCAGTACTTC.

The rearrangement uses TRBV5-1 and TRBJ2-4, with 14 positions matching TRBD2. With V trimmed by 0 bases and J by 3 bases, 5 bases remained unmatched. The CDR3 consists of 18 residues. Germline loops: CDR1 SGHRS, CDR2 YFSETQ. The CDR3 is CASSLVGLAGVDKNIQYF. CDR3 sequence (DNA): TGCGCCAGCAGCTTGGTGGGACTAGCGGGAGTCGACAAAAACATTCAGTACTTC.

The chain employs TRBV5-1 and TRBJ2-1; possible D gene TRBD1, 5 bases. Germline V gene lookup returns CDR1 SGHRS and CDR2 YFSETQ. Trimming shortened V by 1 base and J by 4 bases, and 12 bases separated the two germline ends. This CDR3 region has 15 residues. CDR3 protein: CASSLTSQAYNEQFF. The CDR3 DNA is TGCGCCAGCAGCTTGACATCACAGGCTTACAATGAGCAGTTCTTC.

The J gene is TRBJ2-1, the V gene TRBV15, with a weak D call TRBD2 (7 bases). Germline lookup yields CDR1 LNHNV and CDR2 YYDKDF (reference sequence). V lost 7 bases, J lost 0 bases, and 13 bases lay in between. This CDR3 is built from 15 residues. CDR3 DNA sequence: TGTGCCACCACCCAAGGGGGGGGCTCCTACAATGAGCAGTTCTTC. Amino acid sequence: CATTQGGGSYNEQFF.

This clone was picked up a small number of times. The V and J genes are TRBV5-4 and TRBJ1-4; the match to TRBD1 covers 9 bases. Germline lookup yields CDR1 SGHNT and CDR2 YYREEE (reference sequence). The length of the CDR3 is 18 residues. J lost 3 bases, V lost 4 bases, and 13 bases had no gene match. CDR3 residues: CASSAGQGKAPPNEKLFF. CDR3 DNA sequence: TGTGCCAGCAGCGCCGGACAGGGGAAGGCCCCGCCTAATGAAAAACTGTTTTTT.

The chain carries TRBV27 and TRBJ2-7; TRBD2 aligns across 8 bases. The V gene end was trimmed by 0 bases and the J gene end by 2 bases; junction bases not matched to a gene: 18. Germline assignment: CDR1 MNHEY and CDR2 SMNVEV (reference sequence). CDR3 length: 20 residues. In DNA form, the CDR3 reads TGTGCCAGCAGTTTATCTCATAATAATAAACCGAGCGGGGGCGCCTACGAGCAGTACTTC. It encodes CASSLSHNNKPSGGAYEQYF.

This chain uses TRBV5-4 with TRBJ2-3, with 10 bases matching TRBD1. This CDR3 spans 14 amino acids. In germline, CDR1 is SGHNT, CDR2 YYREEE (reference sequence). After removal of 5 bases from V and 4 bases from J, the junction contained 4 bases not matched to a gene. The CDR3 sequence is CASRLGQGADTQYF. For the CDR3, the DNA is TGTGCCAGCAGACTTGGACAGGGGGCAGATACGCAGTATTTT.

The chain uses TRBV28 and TRBJ1-5; 12 nucleotides align to TRBD1. The CDR3 loop spans 17 amino acids. Losses at the gene ends were 6 bases for V and 2 bases for J; bases not matched to a gene: 8. Germline CDR1 is MDHEN and CDR2 is SYDVKM. The CDR3 loop reads CASSVRDRGLGNQPQHF. The CDR3 nucleotides are TGTGCCAGCAGCGTCCGGGACAGGGGGCTGGGCAATCAGCCCCAGCATTTT.

This clone was found a few times. This sequence joins TRBV4-1 and TRBJ2-2; TRBD2 might be the D (7 bases). V shed 6 bases and J shed 4 bases, with 15 bases lying between them. The V gene's germline CDR1 is MGHRA and CDR2 YSYEKL. The CDR3 covers 15 residues. This chain's CDR3 is CASRPRGGPTGELFF. CDR3 bases: TGCGCCAGCAGGCCGAGGGGGGGGCCCACCGGGGAGCTGTTTTTT.

This chain uses TRBV4-3 with TRBJ2-3, with a tentative D call TRBD2 (6 bases). The V gene's germline CDR1 is LGHNA and CDR2 YSLEER. The V end was cut by 4 bases, the J end by 1 base, with 18 bases between. The CDR3 contains 17 residues. CDR3 sequence (DNA): TGCGCCAGCAGCCTCGGCCCGTTTAGCGGTGGCACAGATACGCAGTATTTT. Translated, it gives CASSLGPFSGGTDTQYF.